A few counts support the clone carrying this T cell receptor beta chain. These data belong to a study of T-cell memory formation after mild COVID-19. TCRdb reprocessed the 5' RACE reads with MiXCR, giving one entry per CDR3 protein. The table records hundreds of thousands of distinct CDR3 sequences, just over 15% of them present only once. The CDR3 contains 15 residues. Trimming removed 0 bases from V and 4 bases from J, with 12 bases in between. The germline V gene has CDR1 LGHNA and CDR2 YSLEER. J is TRBJ1-2 and V is TRBV4-3, with a possible D match to TRBD1 (5 bases). The clonotype was recovered from an adult woman who had mild COVID-19 (a few samples of this study predate the infection). Cell type and time point are not known. Material: PBMCs or a T cell subset sorted from them (not recorded which). In DNA form, the CDR3 reads TGCGCCAGCAGCCAAGATAGGGGTGGGATCTATGGCTACACCTTC. Translation: CASSQDRGGIYGYTF.